Sequencing of this TCR beta chain was carried out in a study of blood T cell repertoires in COVID-19. Turning to the study itself: Collection of acute and convalescent COVID-19 samples took place in the United States, Italy and Spain.

How the authors handled the data: Estimates of nucleated cell counts were drawn from the amplification of reference gene primers. Some clones are missing from TCRdb's copy, which holds only in-frame ones; the method was immunoSEQ multiplex PCR. Clone size and the V and J calls come from that table; the DNA yielded D and trimming. The sample includes around 160,000 clones, roughly 80% of them seen just once. Adults between roughly 18 and 95 years of age took part from 20 to 25 US areas. Donors in Cohort 3 counted as recovered after two negative PCRs, clearance, or symptom resolution. Germline CDR1 is SGHDN and CDR2 is FVKESK. V dropped 4 bases and J dropped 0; count of bases not matched to a gene: 3. This CDR3 spans 15 amino acids.

The source of this sequence is a woman between 55 and 75 years old who had recovered from COVID-19. Sequencing input: PBMCs or T cells enriched from blood (not recorded which). The chain combines TRBV14 with TRBJ2-4; 7 bases map to TRBD1. For the CDR3, the DNA is TGTGCCAGCAGCCGAAACAGGGGAGCCAAAAACATTCAGTACTTC. This sequence encodes CASSRNRGAKNIQYF.